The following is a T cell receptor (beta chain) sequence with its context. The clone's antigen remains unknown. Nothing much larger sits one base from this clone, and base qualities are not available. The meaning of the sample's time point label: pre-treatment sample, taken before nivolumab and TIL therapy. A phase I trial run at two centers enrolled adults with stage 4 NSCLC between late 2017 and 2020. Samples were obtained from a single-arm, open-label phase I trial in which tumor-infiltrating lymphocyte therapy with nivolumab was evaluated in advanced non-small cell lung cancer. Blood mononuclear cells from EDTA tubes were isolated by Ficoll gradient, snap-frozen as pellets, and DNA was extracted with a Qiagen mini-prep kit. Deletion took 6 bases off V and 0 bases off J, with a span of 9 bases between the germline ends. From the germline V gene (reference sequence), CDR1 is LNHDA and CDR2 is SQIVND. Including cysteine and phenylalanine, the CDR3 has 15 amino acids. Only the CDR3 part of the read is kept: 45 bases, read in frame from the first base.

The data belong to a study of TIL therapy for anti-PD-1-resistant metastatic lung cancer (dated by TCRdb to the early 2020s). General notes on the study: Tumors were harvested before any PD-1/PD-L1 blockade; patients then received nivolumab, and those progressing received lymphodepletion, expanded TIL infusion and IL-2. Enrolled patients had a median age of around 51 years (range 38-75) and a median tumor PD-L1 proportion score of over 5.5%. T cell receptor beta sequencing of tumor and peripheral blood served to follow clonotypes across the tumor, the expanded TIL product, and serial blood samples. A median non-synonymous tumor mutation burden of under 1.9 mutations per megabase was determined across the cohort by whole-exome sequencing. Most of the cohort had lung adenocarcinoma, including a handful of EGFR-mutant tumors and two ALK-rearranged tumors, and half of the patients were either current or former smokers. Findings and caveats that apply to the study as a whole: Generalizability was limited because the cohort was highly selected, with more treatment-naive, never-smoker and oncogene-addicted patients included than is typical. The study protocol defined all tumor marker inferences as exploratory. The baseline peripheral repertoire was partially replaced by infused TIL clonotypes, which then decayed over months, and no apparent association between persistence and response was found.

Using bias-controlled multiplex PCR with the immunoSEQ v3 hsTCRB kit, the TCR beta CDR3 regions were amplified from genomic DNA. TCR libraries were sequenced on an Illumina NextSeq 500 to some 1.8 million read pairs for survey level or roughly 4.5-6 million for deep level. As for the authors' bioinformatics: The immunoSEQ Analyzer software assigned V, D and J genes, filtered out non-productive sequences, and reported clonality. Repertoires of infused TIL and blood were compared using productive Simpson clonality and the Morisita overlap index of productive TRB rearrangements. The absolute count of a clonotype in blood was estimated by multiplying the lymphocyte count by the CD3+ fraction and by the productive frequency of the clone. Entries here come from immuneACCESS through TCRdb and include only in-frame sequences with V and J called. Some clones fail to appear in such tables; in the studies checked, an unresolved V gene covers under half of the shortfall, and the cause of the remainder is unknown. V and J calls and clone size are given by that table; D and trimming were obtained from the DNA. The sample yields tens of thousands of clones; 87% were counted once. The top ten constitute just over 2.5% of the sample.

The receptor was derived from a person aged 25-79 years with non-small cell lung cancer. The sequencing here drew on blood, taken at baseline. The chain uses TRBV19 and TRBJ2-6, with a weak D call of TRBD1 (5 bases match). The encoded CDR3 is CASRQDNSGANVLTF. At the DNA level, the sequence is TGTGCCAGTAGGCAGGACAACTCTGGGGCCAACGTCCTGACTTTC.